One sample yielded the 32 T cell receptor beta chains listed below, sequenced in a study of control samples from healthy donors and cancer patients. Sequenced by immunoSEQ multiplex PCR; TCRdb stores in-frame clones only, minus some. The listing records some 190,000 clones. The sample comprised blood. Every receptor here comes from a woman aged 25 to 39 in good health.

This chain joins TRBV12-5 and TRBJ2-5; D call uncertain. Between the trimmed V and J ends, which lost 2 bases and 3 bases, there was a span of 7 bases. The CDR3 is 13 residues long. Germline assignment: CDR1 LGHNT and CDR2 FRNRAP. CDR3 in DNA: TGTGCTAGTGGTTTGATGGGTGAAGAGACCCAGTACTTC. This gives the protein CASGLMGEETQYF.

The chain employs TRBV19 and TRBJ1-1; 7 bases line up with TRBD1. This CDR3 is 15 amino acids long. With 5 bases clipped from V and 1 base from J, the junction kept 7 bases outside the gene matches. Germline values: CDR1 LNHDA, CDR2 SQIVND (reference sequence). CDR3 in DNA: TGTGCCAGTAGTCCACAGGGGAGAGGGAACACTGAAGCTTTCTTT. Residues: CASSPQGRGNTEAFF. Variable domain in full (rest from reference TRBV19 and TRBJ1-1): DGGITQSPKYLFRKEGQNVTLSCEQNLNHDAMYWYRQDPGQGLRLIYYSQIVNDFQKGDIAEGYSVSREKKESFPLTVTSAQKNPTAFYLCASSPQGRGNTEAFFGQGTRLTVV.

The chain recombines TRBV9 with TRBJ1-2, with 9 bases that match TRBD1. Germline CDR1 SGDLS, CDR2 YYNGEE. V was pared by 1 base and J by 2 bases, with 0 bases of the junction left unmatched. CDR3 length equals 14 residues. CDR3: CASSVTGGNYGYTF. The CDR3 region has the DNA TGTGCCAGCAGCGTAACAGGGGGCAACTATGGCTACACCTTC.

With regard to this clone: Compared with germline, one end of the junction differs, possibly owing to a read error. The rearrangement uses TRBV7-2 and TRBJ1-3; D is perhaps TRBD1 (6 bases). CDR1 SGHTA and CDR2 FQGNSA come from the germline V gene. The CDR3 is 13 residues long. The CDR3 spells CASSLGGGGKKNF. Written as DNA, the CDR3 is TGTGCCAGCAGCTTAGGGGGGGGCGGGAAGAAGAATTTT.

The chain carries TRBV6-5 and TRBJ1-2; D gene unclear. CDR3 size: 15 residues. The V gene's germline CDR1 is MNHEY and CDR2 SVGAGI. Trimming stripped 7 bases from V and 4 bases from J, with 19 bases between. For the CDR3, the DNA is TGTGCCAGCACCCCACAACCCGGCGCGGGCTATGGCTACACCTTC. Amino acid sequence: CASTPQPGAGYGYTF.

The chain couples TRBV5-6 to TRBJ2-5; D gene unclear. Germline CDR1 reads SGHDT; CDR2 reads YYEEEE. Between the trimmed V and J ends, which lost 3 bases and 1 base, there was a span of 10 bases. CDR3 length: 14 amino acids. This CDR3 reads CASSYKRPQETQYF. DNA of the CDR3: TGTGCCAGCAGCTACAAGAGGCCCCAAGAGACCCAGTACTTC.

The rearrangement links TRBV14 to TRBJ1-4, with 9 bases matching TRBD1. V shed 3 bases and J 8 bases; nucleotides not matched to a gene: 7. Germline-derived CDR1 and CDR2 are SGHDN and FVKESK. This CDR3 contains 15 residues. CDR3 amino acids: CASSQYRGRREKLFF. CDR3 DNA sequence: TGTGCCAGCAGCCAGTACAGGGGGCGTCGGGAAAAACTGTTTTTT. The full variable domain, completed using reference TRBV14 and TRBJ1-4, is EAGVTQFPSHSVIEKGQTVTLRCDPISGHDNLYWYRRVMGKEIKFLLHFVKESKQDESGMPNNRFLAERTGGTYSTLKVQPAELEDSGVYFCASSQYRGRREKLFFGSGTQLSVL.

This rearrangement joins TRBV18 to TRBJ1-5; 8 bases map to TRBD1. Germline-derived CDR1 and CDR2 are KGHSH and LQKENI. The CDR3 totals 15 residues. V shed 4 bases, J shed 5 bases, and the junction held 7 bases outside the gene matches. The CDR3 coding sequence is TGTGCCAGCTCACTGACAGGGGATAGGTATCAGCCCCAGCATTTT. Encoded protein: CASSLTGDRYQPQHF.

This sequence joins TRBV9 and TRBJ1-5; TRBD1 matches at 10 bases. There are 14 residues in the CDR3. The junction had 7 bases not matched to a gene; V was cut back by 7 bases and J by 6 bases. CDR1 SGDLS and CDR2 YYNGEE come from the germline V gene. DNA for the CDR3: TGTGCCAGCGGGACAGGGGTCGTCGGTCAGCCCCAGCATTTT. It is translated as CASGTGVVGQPQHF.

V usage is TRBV6-2 or TRBV6-3 and J usage is TRBJ2-3; TRBD2 matches 13 bases. The CDR3 extends over 16 amino acids. With V trimmed by 5 bases and J by 6 bases, 8 bases remained unmatched. Germline loops: CDR1 MNHEY, CDR2 SVGEGT. The CDR3 nucleotides read TGTGCCAGCAGTCTTCACGGGACTAGCGGGGCCGATACGCAGTATTTT. The encoded protein is CASSLHGTSGADTQYF.

The chain carries TRBV19 and TRBJ2-5; D ambiguous. V lost 5 bases and J lost 2, with 9 bases in between. The germline gives CDR1 LNHDA, CDR2 SQIVND (reference sequence). CDR3 length equals 13 residues. Here the CDR3 reads CASSARLQETQYF. CDR3 sequence (DNA): TGTGCCAGTAGTGCCAGGCTTCAAGAGACCCAGTACTTC.

This chain joins TRBV7-3 and TRBJ2-1, with 9 bases matching TRBD2. The length of the CDR3 is 14 residues. The V gene end was trimmed by 2 bases and the J gene end by 9 bases; junction bases not matched to a gene: 5. Germline values: CDR1 SGHTA, CDR2 FQGTGA. The DNA of the CDR3 is TGTGCCAGCAGCTTAGGGACTAGCTCAGCTGAGCAGTTCTTC. Its translation: CASSLGTSSAEQFF. Full variable domain (missing parts from reference TRBV7-3 and TRBJ2-1): GAGVSQTPSNKVTEKGKYVELRCDPISGHTALYWYRQSLGQGPEFLIYFQGTGAADDSGLPNDRFFAVRPEGSVSTLKIQRTERGDSAVYLCASSLGTSSAEQFFGPGTRLTVL.

This chain joins TRBV7-9 and TRBJ1-4, with 10 positions matching TRBD1. There are 13 residues in the CDR3. Germline CDR1 SEHNR, CDR2 FQNEAQ (reference sequence). The V and J ends lost 5 bases and 12 bases, in that order; junction bases with no gene match: 6. CDR3 bases: TGTGCCAGCAGCCGTAAGACAGGGGGCCAACTGTTTTTT. Translation gives CASSRKTGGQLFF.

V usage is TRBV19 and J usage is TRBJ2-7; TRBD1 or TRBD2 may be the D gene (6 bases each). The CDR3 totals 13 residues. Looked up from germline, CDR1 is LNHDA and CDR2 is SQIVND (reference sequence). V gave up 10 bases and J gave up 6 bases, with 19 bases separating them. The CDR3 loop reads CAKPWRGKAEQYF. CDR3 nucleotides: TGTGCCAAACCATGGAGGGGGAAGGCCGAGCAGTACTTC.

The rearrangement uses TRBV5-1 and TRBJ1-4; a weak D match, TRBD1 (6 bases). CDR3 length: 15 residues. CDR1 and CDR2 from the germline V gene are SGHRS and YFSETQ. Between the trimmed V and J ends, which lost 2 bases and 7 bases, there was a span of 15 bases. The CDR3 loop is CASSLTGGSFEKLFF. In DNA, the CDR3 is TGCGCCAGCAGCTTAACGGGGGGCTCTTTTGAAAAACTGTTTTTT.

The chain employs TRBV7-9 and TRBJ2-2; D may be TRBD1 (6 bases). With 1 base removed from V and 8 bases from J, the gap between germline ends came to 11 bases. Germline assignment: CDR1 SEHNR and CDR2 FQNEAQ (reference sequence). The CDR3 loop spans 14 amino acids. CDR3 region: CASSLVTGPGELFF. As DNA, the CDR3 is TGTGCCAGCAGCTTAGTGACAGGACCAGGGGAGCTGTTTTTT. Complete variable domain (other parts from reference TRBV7-9 and TRBJ2-2): DTGVSQNPRHKITKRGQNVTFRCDPISEHNRLYWYRQTLGQGPEFLTYFQNEAQLEKSRLLSDRFSAERPKGSFSTLEIQRTEQGDSAMYLCASSLVTGPGELFFGEGSRLTVL.

This sequence joins TRBV2 and TRBJ2-2, with a tentative D call TRBD2 (6 bases). The V gene lost 2 bases and the J gene lost 7 bases, with 17 bases spanning the gap. The V gene's germline CDR1 is SNHLY and CDR2 FYNNEI. The CDR3 runs to 16 residues. CDR3 region: CASSERRDLRYGELFF. CDR3 in DNA: TGTGCCAGCAGTGAACGGAGGGACCTGCGATACGGGGAGCTGTTTTTT.

The CDR3 nucleotides read TGTGCCAGCAGCCAAGATGTCGGGGCGAGGAACACCGGGGAGCTGTTTTTT. Its translation: CASSQDVGARNTGELFF. The chain joins TRBV3-1 (or the pseudogene TRBV3-2) to TRBJ2-2; the D call may be TRBD1 or TRBD2 (5 bases each). Germline lookup yields CDR1 LGHDT and CDR2 YNNKEL (reference sequence). V lost 0 bases and J 1 base, leaving 12 bases between the germline ends. CDR3 length: 17 residues.

In regard to this clone: Other nucleotide sequences in the sample specify the same CDR3. The chain joins TRBV7-3 to TRBJ1-1; 9 nucleotides line up with TRBD1. Per the germline V gene, CDR1 is SGHTA and CDR2 is FQGTGA. The ends lost 3 bases at V and 2 bases at J; junction bases unmatched: 1. This CDR3 has 14 residues. The CDR3 sequence: CASSLTGGNTEAFF. CDR3 bases: TGTGCCAGCAGCTTGACAGGGGGTAACACTGAAGCTTTCTTT.

The CDR3 bases are TGTGCCTGGAGTTTCGGCCGTGGCACTGAAGCTTTCTTT. It codes for CAWSFGRGTEAFF. This chain uses TRBV30 with TRBJ1-1, with D unclear. Germline CDR1 and CDR2: GTSNPN and SVGIG (reference sequence). V lost 2 bases, J lost 4 bases, and 11 bases lay in between. The CDR3 runs 13 residues.

V usage is TRBV2 and J usage is TRBJ1-1, with 8 positions matching TRBD1. After removal of 6 bases from V and 0 bases from J, the junction contained 3 bases not matched to a gene. The V gene's germline CDR1 is SNHLY and CDR2 FYNNEI. The CDR3 length is 14 residues. The CDR3 DNA reads TGTGCCAGCAGAATACAGGGGGTGAACACTGAAGCTTTCTTT. Its protein is CASRIQGVNTEAFF.

The chain uses TRBV6-4 and TRBJ1-4; maybe TRBD1 (5 bases). The CDR3 has 14 residues. Germline CDR1 is MRHNA and CDR2 is SNTAGT. V lost 3 bases and J lost 2, with 7 bases in between. The DNA of the CDR3 is TGTGCCAGCAGTGAAAAGGGGACTAATGAAAAACTGTTTTTT. It translates to CASSEKGTNEKLFF.

The rearrangement uses TRBV29-1 and TRBJ1-6; no reliable D call. The CDR3 consists of 14 residues. V was clipped by 5 bases and J by 4 bases, with 12 bases between them. Germline V gene lookup returns CDR1 SQVTM and CDR2 ANQGSEA. The CDR3 DNA follows: TGCAGCGTTCGCTATACGGCTTATAATTCACCCCTCCACTTT. It codes for CSVRYTAYNSPLHF.

The CDR3 nucleotides are TGTGCCAGCAGCCCAGGGACACGGAGCAATCAGCCCCAGCATTTT. Protein product: CASSPGTRSNQPQHF. This chain connects TRBV7-9 to TRBJ1-5, with D maybe TRBD1 (6 bases). Trimming removed 5 bases at V and 1 base at J, with 12 bases between. This CDR3 region has 15 residues. The germline gives CDR1 SEHNR, CDR2 FQNEAQ (reference sequence).

The rearrangement joins TRBV5-6 to TRBJ2-2, with TRBD1 matching over 10 bases. This CDR3 region has 15 residues. V lost 4 bases, J lost 4 bases, and 4 bases stayed unmatched. CDR1 SGHDT and CDR2 YYEEEE come from the germline V gene. The CDR3 is CASSAGTGVTGELFF. The CDR3 DNA reads as TGTGCCAGCAGCGCCGGGACAGGGGTCACCGGGGAGCTGTTTTTT.

The rearrangement links TRBV28 to TRBJ2-3, with 10 bases that match TRBD1. The V gene's germline CDR1 is MDHEN and CDR2 SYDVKM. Trimming at V came to 6 bases and at J to 5 bases, leaving 8 bases not matched to a gene. CDR3 length: 15 amino acids. The DNA for the CDR3 is TGTGCCAGCAGCCTTTTGACAGGGGGCGTAGATACGCAGTATTTT. It codes for CASSLLTGGVDTQYF.

The chain carries TRBV2 and TRBJ1-2, with D uncertain. Trimming cost V 6 bases and J 12 bases, with 14 bases left between them. Germline assignment: CDR1 SNHLY and CDR2 FYNNEI. This CDR3 has 11 amino acids. The CDR3: CASSGEMRDTF. CDR3 sequence (DNA): TGTGCCAGCAGCGGCGAAATGAGGGACACCTTC.

The rearrangement uses TRBV5-1 and TRBJ2-5; 9 nucleotides line up with TRBD1. This CDR3 region has 14 residues. Germline assignment: CDR1 SGHRS and CDR2 YFSETQ. The junction had 6 bases not matched to a gene; V was cut back by 4 bases and J by 5 bases. The CDR3 DNA reads TGCGCCAGCAGCGGGACAGGGTCGGGGGAGACCCAGTACTTC. Its translation: CASSGTGSGETQYF.

CDR3 DNA sequence: TGTGCCAGCAGCTTTGACAGGGCAACTAATGAAAAACTGTTTTTT. Translated, it gives CASSFDRATNEKLFF. The rearrangement uses TRBV7-2 and TRBJ1-4, with TRBD1 matching over 7 bases. The V gene's germline CDR1 is SGHTA and CDR2 FQGNSA. CDR3 length equals 15 residues. V lost 3 bases and J lost 0; bases outside the gene matches: 1. The full variable domain, with the rest looked up from reference TRBV7-2 and TRBJ1-4, is GAGVSQSPSNKVTEKGKDVELRCDPISGHTALYWYRQSLGQGLEFLIYFQGNSAPDKSGLPSDRFSAERTGGSVSTLTIQRTQQEDSAVYLCASSFDRATNEKLFFGSGTQLSVL.

The CDR3 sequence is CASRRQPSSGNTIYF. The CDR3 bases are TGTGCCAGCAGACGACAGCCGAGCTCTGGAAACACCATATATTTT. The rearrangement uses TRBV28 and TRBJ1-3, with a possible D match to TRBD1 (5 bases). The germline V gene has CDR1 MDHEN and CDR2 SYDVKM. The V gene lost 6 bases and the J gene lost 0 bases, with 12 bases spanning the gap. The CDR3 contains 15 residues.

The chain carries TRBV29-1 and TRBJ2-7; 12 nucleotides align to TRBD1. The CDR3 is 14 amino acids. Trimming took 6 bases from V and 5 from J; bases not matched to a gene: 8. Germline assignment: CDR1 SQVTM and CDR2 ANQGSEA. CDR3: CSVPRGQGAHEQYF. CDR3 nucleotide sequence: TGCAGCGTCCCCCGGGGACAGGGGGCCCACGAGCAGTACTTC.

The chain is built from TRBV5-4 and TRBJ1-3; D not certain. Germline V CDR1 and CDR2: SGHNT, YYREEE (reference sequence). This CDR3 has 13 amino acids. Trimming removed 2 bases from V and 4 bases from J, with 7 bases in between. This CDR3 reads CASSLDEGNTIYF. The CDR3 DNA reads TGTGCCAGCAGCTTAGATGAGGGAAACACCATATATTTT. Full variable domain (rest looked up from reference TRBV5-4 and TRBJ1-3): ETGVTQSPTHLIKTRGQQVTLRCSSQSGHNTVSWYQQALGQGPQFIFQYYREEENGRGNFPPRFSGLQFPNYSSELNVNALELDDSALYLCASSLDEGNTIYFGEGSWLTVV.